The 23 T cell receptor beta chains listed next were all sequenced from one sample in a study of CD8+CD57+ T cells in acquired aplastic anemia (dated by TCRdb to between 2018 and 2020). The sequencer listed for this sample is Illumina HiSeq 2000. Genomic DNA was used as template for profiling of TCR beta VDJ combinations and CDR3 sequences. Using fastp at Q25 and MiXCR, TCRdb reprocessed the public reads and kept productive beta chains. A single entry per CDR3 protein holds the most common genes and DNA from its merged rows. This sample lists 120,000 or so distinct CDR3 sequences; 48% were detected once. Under 3% of the sample is held by the ten biggest clonotypes. The sample comprised sorted CD4+, CD8+, or CD8+CD57+ T cells (not recorded which) from PBMCs. These receptors were collected from a human donor in good health, serving as a control.

The J gene is TRBJ2-1, the V gene TRBV10-1, with 12 positions matching TRBD2. The CDR3 is 17 residues long. The V and J ends lost 0 bases and 7 bases, in that order; junction bases with no gene match: 7. The germline V gene encodes CDR1 WNHNN and CDR2 SYGVQD (reference sequence). The CDR3 here is CASSESASGGAENEQFF. As DNA, the CDR3 is TGCGCCAGCAGTGAGTCGGCTAGCGGGGGGGCGGAAAATGAGCAGTTCTTC.

Notes on this clonotype: A junction boundary mismatches the germline segment, possibly from a read error. The chain carries TRBV15 and TRBJ2-5; TRBD1 might be the D (6 bases). Germline V gene data show CDR1 as LNHNV and CDR2 as YYDKDF (reference sequence). The CDR3 runs 14 residues. The CDR3 region has the DNA TGTGCCGCCAGCAGGGGCTCCAGCCAAGAGACTCAGTACTTC. This translates into CAASRGSSQETQYF.

The chain links TRBV29-1 to TRBJ1-5, with D perhaps TRBD1 (5 bases). Trimming took off 4 bases at V and 4 bases at J, with 17 bases between the two ends. Germline V gene data show CDR1 as SQVTM and CDR2 as ANQGSEA. This CDR3 region has 15 residues. CDR3 in amino acids: CSVAGAPGSNQPQHF. Here the CDR3 DNA reads TGCAGCGTTGCCGGGGCGCCAGGGTCGAATCAGCCCCAGCATTTT.

This clonotype was detected many times. V is TRBV6-5 and J is TRBJ1-2, with TRBD1 matching over 8 bases. V lost 2 bases and J lost 1; bases outside the gene matches: 0. There are 14 residues in the CDR3. CDR1 and CDR2 from the germline V gene are MNHEY and SVGAGI. CDR3 coding DNA: TGTGCCAGCAGTTACGACAGGGGTAACTATGGCTACACCTTC. It codes for CASSYDRGNYGYTF.

The genes are TRBV6-1 and TRBJ1-5, with D tentatively TRBD1 (5 bases). Germline CDR1 MNHNS, CDR2 SASEGT. V was pared by 6 bases and J by 5 bases, with 23 bases between. CDR3 length equals 17 residues. The CDR3 DNA reads TGTGCCAGCAGCTCATCTGGGGTGGGACCTCAGGATCAGCCCCAGCATTTT. Its protein is CASSSSGVGPQDQPQHF.

The chain combines TRBV2 with TRBJ1-1, with D perhaps TRBD1 (5 bases). The CDR3 is made up of 15 amino acids. Germline V gene lookup returns CDR1 SNHLY and CDR2 FYNNEI. The V and J ends lost 4 bases and 2 bases respectively, with 14 bases between them. CDR3 sequence (DNA): TGTGCCAGCAGTGGACAAAGGGACGGTAACACTGAAGCTTTCTTT. It yields the protein CASSGQRDGNTEAFF.

This clonotype was seen a few times. The junction departs from the called germline gene at one end, perhaps through a read error. The rearrangement joins TRBV2 to TRBJ2-7; 9 bases are shared with TRBD1. CDR3 size: 14 residues. Germline loops: CDR1 SNHLY, CDR2 FYNNEI. CDR3 sequence (DNA): TGCGCCAGCAGTGAGGCCGGACAGGGGTACGAGCAGTACTTC. Encoded protein: CASSEAGQGYEQYF.

The V call is TRBV7-3, the J call TRBJ2-2; D not resolved. The length of the CDR3 is 12 residues. V gave up 5 bases and J gave up 5 bases, with 6 bases separating them. CDR1 SGHTA and CDR2 FQGTGA come from the germline V gene. Here the CDR3 reads CASSLKTGELFF. The CDR3 DNA reads as TGTGCCAGCAGCCTAAAGACCGGGGAGCTGTTTTTT.

Worth noting for this clonotype: One end of the junction varies from germline; a read error may be responsible. This chain joins TRBV15 and TRBJ2-1; D may be TRBD2 (5 bases). Germline assignment: CDR1 LNHNV and CDR2 YYDKDF (reference sequence). The CDR3 extends over 13 amino acids. CDR3 residues: CASSQGTGWEQFF. The CDR3 DNA reads as TGTGCCAGCAGCCAAGGAACGGGGTGGGAGCAGTTCTTC.

V is TRBV12-3 or TRBV12-4 and J is TRBJ1-3, with TRBD1 matching 7 bases. V dropped 2 bases and J dropped 5; count of bases not matched to a gene: 15. This CDR3 region has 18 residues. The CDR3 loop reads CASSLQETGRNSRNTIYF. In nucleotides, the CDR3 is TGTGCCAGCAGTTTACAGGAGACAGGGAGGAATAGTAGAAACACCATATATTTT.

The V and J genes are TRBV19 and TRBJ2-5; D is possibly TRBD1 or TRBD2 (5 bases each). From germline, CDR1 is LNHDA and CDR2 SQIVND (reference sequence). CDR3 length: 15 residues. V was cut by 3 bases and J by 2 bases, with 13 bases left in between. CDR3 sequence: CASSIGDGSQETQYF. DNA of the CDR3: TGTGCCAGTAGTATTGGGGACGGATCTCAAGAGACCCAGTACTTC.

The CDR3 loop reads CSVTGNGYTF. In DNA form, the CDR3 reads TGCAGCGTTACAGGGAATGGCTACACCTTC. The chain recombines TRBV29-1 with TRBJ1-2; tentative D call: TRBD1 (6 bases). CDR3 length: 10 amino acids. Trimming removed 5 bases at V and 6 bases at J, with 7 bases between. Germline V lookup: CDR1 SQVTM, CDR2 ANQGSEA.

The chain carries TRBV24-1 and TRBJ2-3; D remains ambiguous. CDR3 length: 12 amino acids. The germline gives CDR1 KGHDR, CDR2 SFDVKD. Trimming stripped 2 bases from V and 9 bases from J, with 8 bases between. CDR3 sequence reads: CATSDYSGTQYF. CDR3 in DNA: TGTGCCACCAGTGATTATAGTGGCACGCAGTATTTT.

This clonotype occurred a few times. A much larger clonotype is one base distant, so this may be a read error. The rearrangement uses TRBV6-6 and TRBJ1-1, with D perhaps matching TRBD1 (6 bases). CDR1 and CDR2 (germline): MNHNY, SVGAGI (reference sequence). The CDR3 runs to 11 residues. CDR3 sequence: CASRGDTGAFF. As DNA, the CDR3 is TGTGCCAGCAGAGGGGACACTGGAGCTTTCTTT.

This clonotype showed up just once. CDR3 DNA sequence: TGTGCCAGCAGCTTGTCTATACAAGAGACCCAGTACTTC. It is translated as CASSLSIQETQYF. The chain has TRBV11-3 and TRBJ2-5; no clear D. The V end lost 3 bases, the J end lost 2 bases, and 7 bases lay between the germline ends. The CDR3 covers 13 residues. Per germline, CDR1 SGHNT and CDR2 YENEEA.

This clonotype was seen a handful of times. This may arise from a read error, as a much more abundant clone is one base away. Lacking the conserved final phenylalanine or tryptophan, this CDR3 likely reflects a read error. It is unclear where the CDR3 begins or ends on the DNA, so no DNA is shown, and the CDR3 is as TCRdb lists it. The V and J genes are TRBV7-2 and TRBJ1-2; the listed D gene, TRBD1, was not tested against the DNA. Germline V gene lookup returns CDR1 SGHTA and CDR2 FQGNSA. The CDR3 spans 12 residues, counting both ends. CDR3 loop: CASSLGGQGPIL.

This clonotype was counted ten times or more. The rearrangement links TRBV3-1 to TRBJ2-5, with 9 bases that match TRBD2. Trimming removed 1 base from V and 1 base from J; junction bases left unmatched: 10. CDR3 length equals 18 residues. Germline V CDR1 and CDR2: LGHDT, YNNKEL (reference sequence). The CDR3, as DNA: TGTGCCAGCAGCCAAGGGTCATTAGCGGGGGCCGGCCAAGAGACCCAGTACTTC. Its translation is CASSQGSLAGAGQETQYF.

The rearrangement uses TRBV2 and TRBJ1-1; D call uncertain. CDR1 and CDR2 (germline): SNHLY, FYNNEI. The CDR3 consists of 16 residues. V was pared by 2 bases and J by 0 bases, with 13 bases between. CDR3 DNA: TGTGCCAGCAGTGAATACGGTACAGTTCTGAACACTGAAGCTTTCTTT. Its protein is CASSEYGTVLNTEAFF.

This clonotype occurred many times. The rearrangement joins TRBV19 to TRBJ1-2; D possibly corresponds to TRBD1 (6 bases). The CDR3 runs to 15 residues. V lost 5 bases to trimming and J lost 3 bases, with 16 bases between them. Germline V gene lookup returns CDR1 LNHDA and CDR2 SQIVND (reference sequence). CDR3 DNA: TGTGCCAGTAGTGATGACAGGTGGGGATACTATGGCTACACCTTC. Amino acids: CASSDDRWGYYGYTF.

This chain links TRBV15 with TRBJ2-1; D may match TRBD1 or TRBD2 (6 bases each). CDR3 size: 13 residues. The V and J ends lost 1 base and 10 bases respectively, with 11 bases between them. Germline loops: CDR1 LNHNV, CDR2 YYDKDF (reference sequence). In DNA form, the CDR3 reads TGTGCCACCAGCAGAGGGGGGGCGGGGGAGCAGTTCTTC. Amino acid sequence: CATSRGGAGEQFF. The whole variable domain, filled in from reference TRBV15 and TRBJ2-1, reads DAMVIQNPRYQVTQFGKPVTLSCSQTLNHNVMYWYQQKSSQAPKLLFHYYDKDFNNEADTPDNFQSRRPNTSFCFLDIRSPGLGDTAMYLCATSRGGAGEQFFGPGTRLTVL.

V usage is TRBV29-1 and J usage is TRBJ1-2, with 9 bases that match TRBD1. This CDR3 is built from 13 residues. V lost 7 bases and J lost 2; bases outside the gene matches: 5. Germline V lookup: CDR1 SQVTM, CDR2 ANQGSEA. CDR3 in DNA: TGCAGCGCCCTGGGACAGGGCAACTATGGCTACACCTTC. Translating gives CSALGQGNYGYTF.

V is TRBV20-1 and J is TRBJ1-4; weak D call: TRBD1 (6 bases). CDR1 and CDR2 from the germline V gene are DFQATT and SNEGSKA (reference sequence). Trimming took off 3 bases at V and 11 bases at J, with 16 bases between the two ends. The CDR3 covers 13 residues. In DNA, the CDR3 is TGCAGTGCTAGGTACAGGGTGGTGGGGAAACTGTTTTTT. Protein sequence: CSARYRVVGKLFF.

The V and J genes are TRBV2 and TRBJ1-6; D possibly corresponds to TRBD1 (5 bases). CDR3 size: 13 residues. Germline V gene sequence: CDR1 SNHLY, CDR2 FYNNEI. Trimming took off 7 bases at V and 8 bases at J, with 12 bases between the two ends. CDR3 region: CASIREVDSPLHF. The CDR3 DNA is TGTGCCAGCATCAGGGAAGTGGATTCACCCCTCCACTTT.